The 3 T cell receptor beta chains below come from one sample, sequenced in a study of shared clonotypes between healthy human individuals. CD8 cells classed as naive were CD45RO-negative and positively selected for CCR7, excluding terminally differentiated effector memory CD45RA+ cells. Produced via immunoSEQ multiplex PCR; TCRdb's table is partial and in-frame only. The data hold over 2 million clones, with about 94% observed a single time. The sequenced material came from naive CD8+ T cells sorted from blood. The receptors were sampled from a man aged 18-30 years in good health.

The rearrangement uses TRBV9 and TRBJ2-7; 7 bases agree with TRBD2. The CDR3 has 14 amino acids. Germline CDR1 reads SGDLS; CDR2 reads YYNGEE. V was clipped by 0 bases and J by 6 bases; unmatched bases: 6. The CDR3 nucleotides are TGTGCCAGCAGCGTAGGGGACTACCTCGGCGAGCAGTACTTC. Its translation is CASSVGDYLGEQYF. Together with reference TRBV9 and TRBJ2-7, the CDR3 gives the full variable domain: DSGVTQTPKHLITATGQRVTLRCSPRSGDLSVYWYQQSLDQGLQFLIQYYNGEERAKGNILERFSAQQFPDLHSELNLSSLELGDSALYFCASSVGDYLGEQYFGPGTRLTVT.

The J gene is TRBJ2-3, the V gene TRBV9, with 8 bases fitting TRBD2. Germline CDR1 reads SGDLS; CDR2 reads YYNGEE. The CDR3 loop spans 14 amino acids. The junction had 1 base not matched to a gene; V was cut back by 0 bases and J by 4 bases. CDR3 sequence: CASSVEAGADTQYF. CDR3 in DNA: TGTGCCAGCAGCGTAGAAGCGGGAGCAGATACGCAGTATTTT.

V is TRBV9 and J is TRBJ2-7; no clear D gene. Germline V gives CDR1 SGDLS, CDR2 YYNGEE. Trimming pared 0 bases from V and 2 bases from J, leaving 6 bases between. The CDR3 extends over 13 amino acids. The CDR3 DNA is TGTGCCAGCAGCGTAGGGCATACCTACGAGCAGTACTTC. This codes for CASSVGHTYEQYF.